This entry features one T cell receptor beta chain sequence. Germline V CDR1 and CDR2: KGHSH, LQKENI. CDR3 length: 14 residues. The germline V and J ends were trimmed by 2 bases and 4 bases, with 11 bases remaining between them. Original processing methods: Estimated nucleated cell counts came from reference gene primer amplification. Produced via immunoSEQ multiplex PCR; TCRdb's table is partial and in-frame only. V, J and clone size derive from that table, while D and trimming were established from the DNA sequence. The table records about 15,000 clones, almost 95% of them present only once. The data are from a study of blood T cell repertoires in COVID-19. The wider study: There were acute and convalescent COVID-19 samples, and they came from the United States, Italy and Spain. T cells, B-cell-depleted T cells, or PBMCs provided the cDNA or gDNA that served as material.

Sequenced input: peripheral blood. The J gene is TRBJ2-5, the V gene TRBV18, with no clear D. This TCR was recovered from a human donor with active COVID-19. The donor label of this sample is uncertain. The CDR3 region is CASSPSLGRETQYF. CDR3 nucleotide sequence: TGTGCCAGCTCACCAAGTCTCGGTCGAGAGACCCAGTACTTC.